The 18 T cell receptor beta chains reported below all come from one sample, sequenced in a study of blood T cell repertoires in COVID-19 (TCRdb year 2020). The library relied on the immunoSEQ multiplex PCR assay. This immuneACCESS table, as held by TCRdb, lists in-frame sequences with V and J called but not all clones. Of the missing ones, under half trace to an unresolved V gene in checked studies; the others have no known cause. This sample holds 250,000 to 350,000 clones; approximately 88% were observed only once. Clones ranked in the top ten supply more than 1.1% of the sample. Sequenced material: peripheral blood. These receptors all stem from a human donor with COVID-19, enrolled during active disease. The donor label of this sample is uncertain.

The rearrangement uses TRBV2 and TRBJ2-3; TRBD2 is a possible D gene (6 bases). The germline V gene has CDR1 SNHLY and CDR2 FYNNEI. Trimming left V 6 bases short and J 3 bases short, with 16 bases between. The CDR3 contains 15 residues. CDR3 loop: CASRMNDLATDTQYF. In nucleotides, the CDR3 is TGTGCCAGCAGGATGAATGATCTAGCGACAGATACGCAGTATTTT. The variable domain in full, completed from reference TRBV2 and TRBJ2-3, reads EPEVTQTPSHQVTQMGQEVILRCVPISNHLYFYWYRQILGQKVEFLVSFYNNEISEKSEIFDDQFSVERPDGSNFTLKIRSTKLEDSAMYFCASRMNDLATDTQYFGPGTRLTVL.

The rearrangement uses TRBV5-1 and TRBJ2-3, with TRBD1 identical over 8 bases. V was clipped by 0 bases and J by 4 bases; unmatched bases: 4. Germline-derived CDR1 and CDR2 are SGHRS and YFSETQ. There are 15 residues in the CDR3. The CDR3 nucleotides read TGCGCCAGCAGCTTGGAACAGGGGGACCCAGATACGCAGTATTTT. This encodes CASSLEQGDPDTQYF.

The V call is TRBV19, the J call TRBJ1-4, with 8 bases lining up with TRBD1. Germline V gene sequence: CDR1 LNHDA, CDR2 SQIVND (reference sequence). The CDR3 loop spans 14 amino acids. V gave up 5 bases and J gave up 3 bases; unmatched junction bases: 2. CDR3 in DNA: TGTGCCAGTAGTCAGGGGGCGTCTAATGAAAAACTGTTTTTT. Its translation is CASSQGASNEKLFF.

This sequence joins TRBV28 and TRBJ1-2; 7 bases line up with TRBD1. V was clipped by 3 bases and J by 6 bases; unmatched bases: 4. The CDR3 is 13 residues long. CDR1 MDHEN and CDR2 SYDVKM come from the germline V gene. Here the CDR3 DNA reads TGTGCCAGCAGTTTCAACAGGGGCGATGGCTACACCTTC. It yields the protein CASSFNRGDGYTF.

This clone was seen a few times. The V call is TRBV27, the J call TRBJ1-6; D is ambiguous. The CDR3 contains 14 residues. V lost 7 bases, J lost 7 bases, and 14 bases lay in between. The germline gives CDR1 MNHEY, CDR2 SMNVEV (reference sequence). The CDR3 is CASTLRVENSPLHF. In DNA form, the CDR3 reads TGTGCCAGCACCCTTCGGGTAGAGAATTCACCCCTCCACTTT.

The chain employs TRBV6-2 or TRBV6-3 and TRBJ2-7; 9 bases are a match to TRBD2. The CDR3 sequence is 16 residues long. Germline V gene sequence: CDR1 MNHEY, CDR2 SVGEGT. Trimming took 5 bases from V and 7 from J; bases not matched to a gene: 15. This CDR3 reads CASSRGTGAGGGEQYF. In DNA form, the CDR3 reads TGTGCCAGCAGTAGAGGGACGGGAGCGGGAGGCGGTGAGCAGTACTTC.

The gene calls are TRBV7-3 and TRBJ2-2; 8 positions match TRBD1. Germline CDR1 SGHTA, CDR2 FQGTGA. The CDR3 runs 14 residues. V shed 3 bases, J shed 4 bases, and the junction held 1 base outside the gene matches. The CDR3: CASSLDRATGELFF. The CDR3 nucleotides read TGTGCCAGCAGCTTGGACAGGGCCACCGGGGAGCTGTTTTTT.

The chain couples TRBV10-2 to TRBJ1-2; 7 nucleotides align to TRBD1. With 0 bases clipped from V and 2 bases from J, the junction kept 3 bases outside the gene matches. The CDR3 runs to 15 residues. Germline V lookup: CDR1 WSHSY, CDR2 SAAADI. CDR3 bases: TGCGCCAGCAGTGAGTCAGGACAGGCGAACTATGGCTACACCTTC. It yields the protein CASSESGQANYGYTF.

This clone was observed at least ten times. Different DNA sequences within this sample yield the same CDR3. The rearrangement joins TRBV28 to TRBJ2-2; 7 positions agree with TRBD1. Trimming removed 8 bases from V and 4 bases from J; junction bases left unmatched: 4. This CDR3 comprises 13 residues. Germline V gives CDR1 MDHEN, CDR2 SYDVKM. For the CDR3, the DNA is TGTGCCAGCTCGGGACAGCTCACCGGGGAGCTGTTTTTT. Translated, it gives CASSGQLTGELFF.

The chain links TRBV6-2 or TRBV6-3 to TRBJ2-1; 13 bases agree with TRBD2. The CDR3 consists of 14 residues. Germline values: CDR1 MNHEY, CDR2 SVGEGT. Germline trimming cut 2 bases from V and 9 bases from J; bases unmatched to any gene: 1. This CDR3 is CASSYGLAGAEQFF. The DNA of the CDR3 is TGTGCCAGCAGTTACGGACTAGCGGGAGCTGAGCAGTTCTTC.

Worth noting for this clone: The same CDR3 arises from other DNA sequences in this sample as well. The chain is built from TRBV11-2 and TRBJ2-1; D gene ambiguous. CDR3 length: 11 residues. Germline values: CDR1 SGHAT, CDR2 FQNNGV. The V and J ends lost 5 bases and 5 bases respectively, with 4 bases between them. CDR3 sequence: CASSLNNEQFF. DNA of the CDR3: TGTGCCAGCAGCCTAAACAATGAGCAGTTCTTC. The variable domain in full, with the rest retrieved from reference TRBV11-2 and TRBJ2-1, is EAGVAQSPRYKIIEKRQSVAFWCNPISGHATLYWYQQILGQGPKLLIQFQNNGVVDDSQLPKDRFSAERLKGVDSTLKIQPAKLEDSAVYLCASSLNNEQFFGPGTRLTVL.

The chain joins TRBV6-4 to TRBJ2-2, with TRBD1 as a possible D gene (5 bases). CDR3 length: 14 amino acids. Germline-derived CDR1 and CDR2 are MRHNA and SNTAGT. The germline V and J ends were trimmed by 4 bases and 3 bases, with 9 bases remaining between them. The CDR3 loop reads CASSGQPDTGELFF. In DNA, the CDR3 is TGTGCCAGCAGTGGACAGCCCGACACCGGGGAGCTGTTTTTT.

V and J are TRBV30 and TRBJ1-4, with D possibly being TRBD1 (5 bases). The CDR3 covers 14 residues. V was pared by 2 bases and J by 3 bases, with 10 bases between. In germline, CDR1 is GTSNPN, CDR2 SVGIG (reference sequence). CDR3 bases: TGTGCCTGGAGTCCAGGGTTGGCTAATGAAAAACTGTTTTTT. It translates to CAWSPGLANEKLFF. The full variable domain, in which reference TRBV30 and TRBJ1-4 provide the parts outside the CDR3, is SQTIHQWPATLVQPVGSPLSLECTVEGTSNPNLYWYRQAAGRGLQLLFYSVGIGQISSEVPQNLSASRPQDRQFILSSKKLLLSDSGFYLCAWSPGLANEKLFFGSGTQLSVL.

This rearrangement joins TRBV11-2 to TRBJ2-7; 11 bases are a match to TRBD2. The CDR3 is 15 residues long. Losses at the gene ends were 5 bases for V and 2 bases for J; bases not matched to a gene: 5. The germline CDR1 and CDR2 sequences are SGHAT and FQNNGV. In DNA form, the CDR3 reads TGTGCCAGCAGCCCCCTAGCGGGAGGCGCCTACGAGCAGTACTTC. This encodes CASSPLAGGAYEQYF.

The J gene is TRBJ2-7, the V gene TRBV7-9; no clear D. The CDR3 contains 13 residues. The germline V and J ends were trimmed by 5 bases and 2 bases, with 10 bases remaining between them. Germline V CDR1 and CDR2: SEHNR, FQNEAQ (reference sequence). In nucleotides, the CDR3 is TGTGCCAGCAGCCAAAATACAGCCTACGAGCAGTACTTC. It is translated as CASSQNTAYEQYF.

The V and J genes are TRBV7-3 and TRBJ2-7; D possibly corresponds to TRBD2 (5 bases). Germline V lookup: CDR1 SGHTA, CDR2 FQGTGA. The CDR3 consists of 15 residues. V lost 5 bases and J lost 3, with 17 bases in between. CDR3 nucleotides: TGTGCCAGCAGCCCCGAGGCTAGCCCCTACTACGAGCAGTACTTC. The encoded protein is CASSPEASPYYEQYF.

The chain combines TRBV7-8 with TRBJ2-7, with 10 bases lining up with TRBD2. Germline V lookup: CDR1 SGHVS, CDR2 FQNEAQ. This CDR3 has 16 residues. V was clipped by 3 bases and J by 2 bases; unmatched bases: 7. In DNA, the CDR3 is TGTGCCAGCAGCTTCGGTCGCAGCGGGAGGGCCTACGAGCAGTACTTC. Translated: CASSFGRSGRAYEQYF.

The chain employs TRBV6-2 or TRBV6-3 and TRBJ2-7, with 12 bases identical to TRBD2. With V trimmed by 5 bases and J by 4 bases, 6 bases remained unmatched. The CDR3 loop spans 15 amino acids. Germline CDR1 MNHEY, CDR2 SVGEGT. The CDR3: CASSPGLAGIYEQYF. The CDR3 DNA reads TGTGCCAGCAGTCCCGGACTAGCGGGAATTTACGAGCAGTACTTC.